This passage covers 11 T cell receptor beta chains from one sample sequenced in a study of T cell responses to AZD1222 COVID-19 vaccine. Libraries were prepared by immunoSEQ multiplex PCR; TCRdb keeps only in-frame clonotypes and omits some of them. Of tens of thousands of clones in the sample, 89% were seen once. The sample here was peripheral blood, taken 28 days after the second AZD1222 dose. The source is an adult who received the AZD1222 COVID-19 vaccine.

The rearrangement links TRBV28 to TRBJ1-1, with 7 bases aligning to TRBD1. With V trimmed by 3 bases and J by 4 bases, 11 bases remained unmatched. This CDR3 contains 16 residues. Germline V CDR1 and CDR2: MDHEN, SYDVKM. CDR3 nucleotides: TGTGCCAGCAGTTTTTTTGGGACAGTCCGGACCACTGAAGCTTTCTTT. The encoded protein is CASSFFGTVRTTEAFF.

CDR3 in amino acids: CASSEIPVRGSAYEQYV. The CDR3 bases are TGTGCCAGCAGTGAAATCCCGGTTAGGGGGAGCGCCTACGAGCAGTACGTC. V and J are TRBV6-1 and TRBJ2-7; the D gene is possibly TRBD1 (6 bases). This CDR3 has 17 amino acids. V lost 2 bases to trimming and J lost 2 bases, with 19 bases between them. Germline V lookup: CDR1 MNHNS, CDR2 SASEGT.

V gene TRBV5-1 combines with J gene TRBJ2-5; D is perhaps TRBD1 (6 bases). The CDR3 spans 14 residues. Germline loops: CDR1 SGHRS, CDR2 YFSETQ. V was shortened by 4 bases and J by 3 bases, with 13 bases between the two germline ends. In DNA, the CDR3 is TGCGCCAGCAGCCTCCTAGGACAGAAAGAGACCCAGTACTTC. This encodes CASSLLGQKETQYF.

The genes are TRBV24-1 and TRBJ2-1; 7 bases line up with TRBD1. The J segment lost 9 bases and the V segment lost 3 bases, leaving 13 bases of the junction unmatched. This CDR3 has 16 amino acids. The germline V gene has CDR1 KGHDR and CDR2 SFDVKD. For the CDR3, the DNA is TGTGCCACCAGTGATCCGACCGGGGCAGGGGGTAGTGAGCAGTTCTTC. Residues: CATSDPTGAGGSEQFF.

This clone appeared once. The CDR3 sequence: CASSLFPGHDTEAFF. CDR3 nucleotides: TGCGCCAGCAGTTTATTTCCGGGCCACGACACTGAAGCTTTCTTT. The rearrangement links TRBV5-1 to TRBJ1-1; D uncertain. Per germline, CDR1 SGHRS and CDR2 YFSETQ. V dropped 5 bases and J dropped 3 bases, with 17 bases sitting between them. The CDR3 covers 15 residues. The full variable domain, completed using reference TRBV5-1 and TRBJ1-1, is KAGVTQTPRYLIKTRGQQVTLSCSPISGHRSVSWYQQTPGQGLQFLFEYFSETQRNKGNFPGRFSGRQFSNSRSEMNVSTLELGDSALYLCASSLFPGHDTEAFFGQGTRLTVV.

V is TRBV25-1 and J is TRBJ2-3, with 7 bases fitting TRBD1. With V trimmed by 1 base and J by 5 bases, 9 bases remained unmatched. Looked up from germline, CDR1 is MGHDK and CDR2 is SYGVNS. The CDR3 loop spans 16 amino acids. The CDR3 nucleotides are TGTGCCAGCAGTGAATCTGTGACAGGGCGTGTAGATACGCAGTATTTT. It specifies CASSESVTGRVDTQYF.

This clone was observed once. The rearrangement links TRBV28 to TRBJ1-2; D is possibly TRBD1 (5 bases). V was cut by 6 bases and J by 2 bases, with 13 bases left in between. The CDR3 consists of 14 residues. Germline CDR1 reads MDHEN; CDR2 reads SYDVKM. The CDR3 loop reads CASSPGTPNYGYTF. In nucleotides, the CDR3 is TGTGCCAGCAGCCCCGGGACCCCCAACTATGGCTACACCTTC.

This chain joins TRBV21-1 and TRBJ2-2; the listed D gene, TRBD2, was not tested against the DNA. TRBV21-1 is a pseudogene. This CDR3 spans 16 amino acids. The CDR3, as DNA: TGTGCCAGCAGCAAAAGGTACGGGACGAACACCGGGGAGCTGTTTTTT. Its translation is CASSKRYGTNTGELFF.

This clone was counted once. The CDR3 spells CASSLDPGYTDTQYF. The CDR3 nucleotides are TGTGCCAGCAGCTTAGATCCCGGTTACACAGATACGCAGTATTTT. The chain uses TRBV7-2 and TRBJ2-3; unclear D gene. This CDR3 is 15 amino acids long. V dropped 1 base and J dropped 2 bases, with 10 bases sitting between them. Germline CDR1 and CDR2: SGHTA and FQGNSA.

The rearrangement joins TRBV11-1 to TRBJ2-5; TRBD2 might be the D (7 bases). Per the germline V gene, CDR1 is SGHAT and CDR2 is FQDESV (reference sequence). This CDR3 region has 15 residues. The ends were cut back, 5 bases at V and 4 bases at J, with 17 bases in the middle. CDR3 sequence: CASSPSGEGGETQYF. The CDR3 DNA sequence: TGTGCCAGCAGCCCCAGCGGGGAGGGGGGAGAGACCCAGTACTTC.

The rearrangement links TRBV11-3 to TRBJ1-2, with 8 bases matching TRBD1. CDR3 length equals 16 residues. V lost 0 bases and J lost 1; bases outside the gene matches: 4. The germline V gene has CDR1 SGHNT and CDR2 YENEEA. The DNA of the CDR3 is TGTGCCAGCAGCTTAGAGGGGACAGGCCGTAACTATGGCTACACCTTC. This encodes CASSLEGTGRNYGYTF. The variable domain in full, completed from reference TRBV11-3 and TRBJ1-2, reads EAGVVQSPRYKIIEKKQPVAFWCNPISGHNTLYWYLQNLGQGPELLIRYENEEAVDDSQLPKDRFSAERLKGVDSTLKIQPAELGDSAVYLCASSLEGTGRNYGYTFGSGTRLTVV.